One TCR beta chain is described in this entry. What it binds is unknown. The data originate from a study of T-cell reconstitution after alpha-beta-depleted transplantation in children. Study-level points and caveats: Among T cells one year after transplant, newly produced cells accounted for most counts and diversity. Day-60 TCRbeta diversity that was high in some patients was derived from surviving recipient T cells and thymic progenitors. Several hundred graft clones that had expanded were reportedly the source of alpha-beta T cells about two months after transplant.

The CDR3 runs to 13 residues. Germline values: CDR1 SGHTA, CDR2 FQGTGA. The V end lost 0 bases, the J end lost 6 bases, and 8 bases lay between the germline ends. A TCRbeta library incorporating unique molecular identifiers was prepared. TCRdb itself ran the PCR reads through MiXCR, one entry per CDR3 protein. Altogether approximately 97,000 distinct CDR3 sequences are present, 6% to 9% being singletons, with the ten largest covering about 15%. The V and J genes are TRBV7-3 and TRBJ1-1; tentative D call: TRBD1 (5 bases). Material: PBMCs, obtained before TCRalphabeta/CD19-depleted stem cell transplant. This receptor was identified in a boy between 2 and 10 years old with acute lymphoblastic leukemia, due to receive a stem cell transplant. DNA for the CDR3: TGTGCCAGCAGCTTAACAGGGGACGCTGAAGCTTTCTTT. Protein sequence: CASSLTGDAEAFF.